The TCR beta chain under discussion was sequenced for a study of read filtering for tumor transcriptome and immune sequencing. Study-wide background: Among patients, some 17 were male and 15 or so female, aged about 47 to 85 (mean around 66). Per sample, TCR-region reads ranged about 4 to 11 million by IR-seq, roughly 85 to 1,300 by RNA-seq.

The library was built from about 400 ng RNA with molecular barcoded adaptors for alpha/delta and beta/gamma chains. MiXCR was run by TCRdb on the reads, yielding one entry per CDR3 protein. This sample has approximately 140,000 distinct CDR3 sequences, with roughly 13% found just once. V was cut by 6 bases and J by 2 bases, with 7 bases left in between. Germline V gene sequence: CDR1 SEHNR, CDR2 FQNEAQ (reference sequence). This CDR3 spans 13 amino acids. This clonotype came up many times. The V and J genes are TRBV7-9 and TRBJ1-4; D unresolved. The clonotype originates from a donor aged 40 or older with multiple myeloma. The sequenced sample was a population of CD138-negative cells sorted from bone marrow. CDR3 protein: CASRRWTNEKLFF. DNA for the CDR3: TGTGCCAGCAGACGATGGACTAATGAAAAACTGTTTTTT.